This TCR beta chain was obtained from a study of T cells in narcolepsy. To note about this clone: Antigen: not known.

Study results and limitations: Autoreactive clonotypes reportedly recurred in blood of same and different patients, not controls. No autoreactive T cell clone sequences appeared in some memory CD4+ repertoires. Same-patient CSF and blood CD4+ T cell clonotypes included HCRT-specific and TRIB2-specific autoreactive ones.

Sequencing used immunoSEQ multiplex PCR; TCRdb keeps in-frame clones, though not all of them. The sample includes tens of thousands of clones, around 85% of them seen just once. There are 14 residues in the CDR3. The V end lost 2 bases, the J end lost 5 bases, and 16 bases lay between the germline ends. The germline gives CDR1 GTSNPN, CDR2 SVGIG (reference sequence). What was sequenced was CD45RA- memory CD4+ T cells from PBMCs. The chain recombines TRBV30 with TRBJ2-7; D is perhaps TRBD1 (5 bases). This clonotype originated in a human donor with narcolepsy. The CDR3 DNA is TGTGCCTGGAGTCAGGGCCCCCCGAGGAACGAGCAGTACTTC. Protein sequence: CAWSQGPPRNEQYF. The entire variable domain, with the rest obtained from reference TRBV30 and TRBJ2-7, is as follows: SQTIHQWPATLVQPVGSPLSLECTVEGTSNPNLYWYRQAAGRGLQLLFYSVGIGQISSEVPQNLSASRPQDRQFILSSKKLLLSDSGFYLCAWSQGPPRNEQYFGPGTRLTVT.